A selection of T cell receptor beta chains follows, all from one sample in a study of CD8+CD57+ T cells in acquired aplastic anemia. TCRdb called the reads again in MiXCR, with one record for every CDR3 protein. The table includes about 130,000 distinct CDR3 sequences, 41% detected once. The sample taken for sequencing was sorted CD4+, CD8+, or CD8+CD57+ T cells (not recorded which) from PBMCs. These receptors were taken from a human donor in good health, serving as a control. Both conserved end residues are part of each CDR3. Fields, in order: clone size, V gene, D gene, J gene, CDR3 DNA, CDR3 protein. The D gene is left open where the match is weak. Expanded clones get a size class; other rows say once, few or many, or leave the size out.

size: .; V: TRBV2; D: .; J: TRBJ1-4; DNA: TGTGCCAGCAGTGAATCGTGGAGTGAAAAACTGTTTTTT; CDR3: CASSESWSEKLFF
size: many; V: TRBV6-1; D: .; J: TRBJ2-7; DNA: TGTGCCAGCAGTGAAAGGGCTACCTACGAGCAGTACTTC; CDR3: CASSERATYEQYF
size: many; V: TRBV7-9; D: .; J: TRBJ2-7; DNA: TGTGCCAGCAGCTTAGGAAGTAGAACTGGGGGAGAGCAGTACTTC; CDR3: CASSLGSRTGGEQYF
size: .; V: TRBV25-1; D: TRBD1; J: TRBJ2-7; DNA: TGTGCCAGCAGCACCGGGACAGCCTCCTACGAGCAGTACTTC; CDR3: CASSTGTASYEQYF
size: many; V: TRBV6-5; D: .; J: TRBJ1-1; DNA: TGTGCCAGCAGACCCACCGGGGGGGACACTGAAGCTTTCTTT; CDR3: CASRPTGGDTEAFF
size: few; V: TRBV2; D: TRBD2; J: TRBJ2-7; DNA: TGTGCCCGCCAGGGGGAAGAGCGGGGGGGCTACGAGCAGTACTTC; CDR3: CARQGEERGGYEQYF
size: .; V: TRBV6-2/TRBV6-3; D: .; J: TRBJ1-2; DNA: .; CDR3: CAGSQNYGCTF
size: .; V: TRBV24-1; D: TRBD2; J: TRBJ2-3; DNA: TGTGCCACCAGTGAGATAGCGGGGCCCACAGATACGCAGTATTTT; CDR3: CATSEIAGPTDTQYF
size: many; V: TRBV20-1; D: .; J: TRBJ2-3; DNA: TGCAGTGCTAGAGGCATCACAGATACGCAGTATTTT; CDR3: CSARGITDTQYF
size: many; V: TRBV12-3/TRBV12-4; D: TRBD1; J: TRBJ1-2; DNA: TGTGCCAGCAGCCTCAGGGGGATCTTGAGTGGCTACACCTTC; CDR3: CASSLRGILSGYTF
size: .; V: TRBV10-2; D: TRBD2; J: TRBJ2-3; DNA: TGCGCCAGCAGTGCGGAGCCCAGGGCGGGAGGGCCTTTCACAGATACGCAGTATTTT; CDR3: CASSAEPRAGGPFTDTQYF
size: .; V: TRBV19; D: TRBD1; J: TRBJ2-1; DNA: TGTGCCAGTACCAGGGGGCGAGATGTGAATGAGCAGTTCTTC; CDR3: CASTRGRDVNEQFF
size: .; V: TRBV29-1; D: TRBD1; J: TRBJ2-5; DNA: TGCAGCATACGACAGGGGGCAGAGACCCAGTACTTC; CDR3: CSIRQGAETQYF
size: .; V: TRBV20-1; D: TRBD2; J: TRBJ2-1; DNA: TGCAGTGCTAGCCCCACTAGCGGGGGTTACAATGAGCAGTTCTTC; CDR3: CSASPTSGGYNEQFF
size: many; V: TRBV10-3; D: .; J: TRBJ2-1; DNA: TGTGCCAGTACCCAGGGTCATGAGCAGTTCTTC; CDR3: CASTQGHEQFF
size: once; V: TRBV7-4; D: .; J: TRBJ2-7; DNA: TGTGCCAGCAGCCCGAGTGGGCCCTACGAGCAGTACTTC; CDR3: CASSPSGPYEQYF
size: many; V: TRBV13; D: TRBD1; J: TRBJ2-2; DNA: TGTGCCAGCAGCTTACTGACAGGGAGAAAGGTCGGGGAGCTGTTTTTT; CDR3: CASSLLTGRKVGELFF
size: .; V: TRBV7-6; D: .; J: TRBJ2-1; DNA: TGTGCCAGCAGCTTAGCGGGTAAAGAGCAGTTCTTC; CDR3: CASSLAGKEQFF
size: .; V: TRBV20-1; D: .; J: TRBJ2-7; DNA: TGCAGTGCTTACCTAGCGCCGACAGGCACCTACGAGCAGTACTTC; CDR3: CSAYLAPTGTYEQYF
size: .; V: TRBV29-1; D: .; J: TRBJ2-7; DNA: TGCAGCGTTGAACTCCCTGGGACCTACGAGCAGTACTTC; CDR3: CSVELPGTYEQYF
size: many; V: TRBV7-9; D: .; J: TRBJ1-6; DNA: TGTGCTAACAAAAGCGCCATCGCCCTTAATTCACCCCTCCACTTT; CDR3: CANKSAIALNSPLHF
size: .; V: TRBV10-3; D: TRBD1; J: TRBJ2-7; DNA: TGTGCCATCAAGGGACAGGGCCGAGACTACGAGCAGTACTTC; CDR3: CAIKGQGRDYEQYF
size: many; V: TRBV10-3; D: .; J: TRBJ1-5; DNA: TGTGCCATCAGTGAGAGTAGGGGGTGGCCCCAGCATTTT; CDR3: CAISESRGWPQHF
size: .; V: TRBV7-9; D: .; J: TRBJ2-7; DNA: TGTGCCAGCAGCCCCCAACGCGGGCAGTACTTC; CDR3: CASSPQRGQYF
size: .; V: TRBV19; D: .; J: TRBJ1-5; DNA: TGTGCCAGTAGTAAGGACGGGGGGCCCCAGCATTTT; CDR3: CASSKDGGPQHF
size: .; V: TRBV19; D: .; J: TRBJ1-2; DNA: TGTGCCAGTAATCCAGGGGAGAGTGGCTACACCTTC; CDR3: CASNPGESGYTF
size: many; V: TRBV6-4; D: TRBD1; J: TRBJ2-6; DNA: TGTGCCAGCAGTGAGGGACAGACCTCTGGGGCCAACGTCCTGACTTTC; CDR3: CASSEGQTSGANVLTF
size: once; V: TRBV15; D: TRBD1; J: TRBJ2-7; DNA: TGTGCCACCAGCAGAGGGAGGCCGGGACAGGGATCCTACGAGCAGTACTTC; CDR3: CATSRGRPGQGSYEQYF
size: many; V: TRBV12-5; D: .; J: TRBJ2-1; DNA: TGTGCTAGTGGTTTCGGAAACAATGAGCAGTTCTTC; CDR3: CASGFGNNEQFF
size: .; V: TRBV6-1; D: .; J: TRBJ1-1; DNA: TGTGCCAGCCTACGACAGACCCCCACTGAAGCTTTCTTT; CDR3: CASLRQTPTEAFF
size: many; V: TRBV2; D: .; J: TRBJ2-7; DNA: TGTGCCAGCAGTGAACTGTTAAGATGGGTAGGGGTTTCGTCCTACGAGCAGTACTTC; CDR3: CASSELLRWVGVSSYEQYF
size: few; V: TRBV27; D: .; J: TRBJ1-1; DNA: TGTGCCAGCAGTTTATTTGGGAGGGGGAACACTGAAGCTTTCTTT; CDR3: CASSLFGRGNTEAFF
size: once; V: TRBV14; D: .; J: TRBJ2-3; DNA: TGTGCCAGCAGCCAGCACAGAACTAGCACAGATACGCAGTATTTT; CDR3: CASSQHRTSTDTQYF
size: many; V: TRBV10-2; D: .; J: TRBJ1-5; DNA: TGCGCCAGCGGAGGCCCGGCAAACGCCAATCAGCCCCAGCATTTT; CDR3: CASGGPANANQPQHF
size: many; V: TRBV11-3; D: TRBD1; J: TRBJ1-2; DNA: TGTGCCAGCAGCCAGGGACAGGGATATGGCTACACCTTC; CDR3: CASSQGQGYGYTF
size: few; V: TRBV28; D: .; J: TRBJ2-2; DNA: TGTGCCAGCAGTCCAATGGGGGAGCTGTTTTTT; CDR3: CASSPMGELFF
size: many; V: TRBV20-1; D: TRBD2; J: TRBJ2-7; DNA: TGCAGTGCTAGAGTAAGCGGGACCTCCTACGAGCAGTACTTC; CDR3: CSARVSGTSYEQYF
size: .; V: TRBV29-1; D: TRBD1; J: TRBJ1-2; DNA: TGCAGCGCCGGGACAGGTGGTTATGGCTACACCTTC; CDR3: CSAGTGGYGYTF
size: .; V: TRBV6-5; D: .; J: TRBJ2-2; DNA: TGTGCCAGCAGTCGGTACCGGGCGCTGGGAGGCGGGGAGCTGTTTTTT; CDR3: CASSRYRALGGGELFF
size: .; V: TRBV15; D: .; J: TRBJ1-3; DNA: TGTGCCACCAGCAGAGAGACTTCAGGGTCTGGAAACACCATATATTTT; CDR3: CATSRETSGSGNTIYF
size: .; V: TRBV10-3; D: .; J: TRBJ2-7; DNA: TGTGCCATCAGTGCGGGCAGCAACTACGAGCAGTACTTC; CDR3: CAISAGSNYEQYF
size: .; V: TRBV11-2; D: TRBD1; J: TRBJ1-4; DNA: TGTGCCAGCAGCTTAATCCCTTCGGGGAGGGGGCAGAGTGAAAAACTGTTTTTT; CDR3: CASSLIPSGRGQSEKLFF
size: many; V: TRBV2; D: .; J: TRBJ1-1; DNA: TGTGCCAGCAGTGTCGACAAGAACACTGAAGCTTTCTTT; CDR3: CASSVDKNTEAFF
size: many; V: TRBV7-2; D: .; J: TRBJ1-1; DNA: TGTGCCAGCAGCTCCCAAGGGGGGAACACTGAAGCTTTCTTT; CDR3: CASSSQGGNTEAFF
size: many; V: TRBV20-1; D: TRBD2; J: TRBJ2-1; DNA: TGCAGTGCTAGAGATCTTGGCGGGGGGGTCTCCTACAATGAGCAGTTCTTC; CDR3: CSARDLGGGVSYNEQFF
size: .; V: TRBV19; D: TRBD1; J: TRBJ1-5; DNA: TGTGCCAGTAGTCACACAGGGGGTCAGCCCCAGCATTTT; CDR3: CASSHTGGQPQHF
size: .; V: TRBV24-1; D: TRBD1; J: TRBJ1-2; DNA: TGTGCCACCAGCGGGACAGGGGGGGACTTTAACTATGGCTACACCTTC; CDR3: CATSGTGGDFNYGYTF
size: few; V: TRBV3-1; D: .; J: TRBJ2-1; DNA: TGTGCCAGCAGCCAGCTACAAGGGGGAATGTCGCAGTTCTTC; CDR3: CASSQLQGGMSQFF